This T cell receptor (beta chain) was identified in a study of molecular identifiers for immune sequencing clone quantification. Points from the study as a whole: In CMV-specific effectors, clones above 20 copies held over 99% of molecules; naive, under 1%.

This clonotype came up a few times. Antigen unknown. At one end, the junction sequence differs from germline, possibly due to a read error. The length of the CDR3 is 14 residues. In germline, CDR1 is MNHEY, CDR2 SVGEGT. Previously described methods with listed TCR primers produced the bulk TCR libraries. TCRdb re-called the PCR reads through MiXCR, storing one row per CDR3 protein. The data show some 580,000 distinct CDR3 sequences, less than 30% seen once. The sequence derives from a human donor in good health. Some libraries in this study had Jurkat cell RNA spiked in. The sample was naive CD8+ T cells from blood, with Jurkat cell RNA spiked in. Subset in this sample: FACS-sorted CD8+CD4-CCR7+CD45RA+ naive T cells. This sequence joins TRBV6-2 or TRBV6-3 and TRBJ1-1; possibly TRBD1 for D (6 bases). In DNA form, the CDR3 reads TGTGTCAGCAGCCAAGCCCGAGGGGGCACTGAAGCTTTCTTT. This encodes CVSSQARGGTEAFF.